This entry is about one T cell receptor beta chain. The antigen is not known. Ranging in age from about 6 to 100, the donors were healthy Caucasian individuals from Russia. The source of the sample is a study of blood T cells in healthy people across ages. Study-wide results and caveats: Older age coincided with a roughly linear decline in TCR beta diversity per million T cells. More naive CD4+ cells and higher diversity marked long-lived donors relative to aged donors. The study lacked donor CMV status, which possibly confounded expanded clonotype changes.

Germline V lookup: CDR1 SGHRS, CDR2 YFSETQ. With 7 bases removed from V and 3 bases from J, the gap between germline ends came to 13 bases. The length of the CDR3 is 13 residues. Combining a sample-barcoded 5' primer with a J-beta primer mix, a second PCR ran for about 7 to 11 cycles. TCRdb re-called the 5' RACE reads with MiXCR, one entry per CDR3 protein. This table holds about 1,500,000 distinct CDR3 sequences, about 28% found once. Sample: blood. The chain combines TRBV5-1 with TRBJ1-1; D might be TRBD1 (5 bases). This TCR derives from a woman in her 30s in good health. This CDR3 is CASYAGTDTEAFF. The CDR3 DNA reads as TGCGCCAGCTACGCGGGGACTGACACTGAAGCTTTCTTT.